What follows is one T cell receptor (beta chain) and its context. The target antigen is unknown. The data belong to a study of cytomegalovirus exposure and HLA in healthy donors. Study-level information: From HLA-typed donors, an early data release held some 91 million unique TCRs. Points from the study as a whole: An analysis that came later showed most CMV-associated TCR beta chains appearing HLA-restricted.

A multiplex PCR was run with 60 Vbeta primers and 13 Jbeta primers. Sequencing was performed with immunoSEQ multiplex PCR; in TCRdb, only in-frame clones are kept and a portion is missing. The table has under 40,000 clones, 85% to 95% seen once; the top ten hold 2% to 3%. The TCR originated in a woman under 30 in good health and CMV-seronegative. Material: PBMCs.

The CDR3 DNA follows: TGTGCCAGCAGTGAAAGGGGGTACGAGCAGTACTTC. Translation: CASSERGYEQYF. The rearrangement joins TRBV25-1 to TRBJ2-5; D perhaps matches TRBD1 (6 bases). The J call could be wrong; TRBJ2-7 is a better fit for the DNA end. There are 12 residues in the CDR3. Per germline, CDR1 MGHDK and CDR2 SYGVNS.